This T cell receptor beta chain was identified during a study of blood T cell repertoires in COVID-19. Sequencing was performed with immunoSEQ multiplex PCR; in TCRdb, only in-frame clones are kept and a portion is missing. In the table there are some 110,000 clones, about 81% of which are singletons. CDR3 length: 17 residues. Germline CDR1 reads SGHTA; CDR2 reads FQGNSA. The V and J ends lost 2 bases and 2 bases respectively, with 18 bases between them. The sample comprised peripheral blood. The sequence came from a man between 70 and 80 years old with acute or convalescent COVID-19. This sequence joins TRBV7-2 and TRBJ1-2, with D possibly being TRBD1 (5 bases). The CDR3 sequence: CASSLSGIAGVNYGYTF. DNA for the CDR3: TGTGCCAGCAGCTTATCAGGCATTGCGGGGGTCAACTATGGCTACACCTTC.